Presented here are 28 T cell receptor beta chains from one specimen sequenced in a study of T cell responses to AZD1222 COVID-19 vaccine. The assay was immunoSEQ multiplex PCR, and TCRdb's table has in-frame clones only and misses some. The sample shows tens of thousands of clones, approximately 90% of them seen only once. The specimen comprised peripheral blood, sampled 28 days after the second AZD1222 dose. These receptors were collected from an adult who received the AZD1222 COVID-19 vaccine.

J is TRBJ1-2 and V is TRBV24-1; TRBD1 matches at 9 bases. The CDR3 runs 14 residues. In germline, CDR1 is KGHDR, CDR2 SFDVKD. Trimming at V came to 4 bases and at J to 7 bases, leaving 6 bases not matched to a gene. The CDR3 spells CATSEGQGLFGYTF. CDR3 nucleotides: TGTGCCACCAGTGAGGGACAGGGCCTCTTTGGCTACACCTTC.

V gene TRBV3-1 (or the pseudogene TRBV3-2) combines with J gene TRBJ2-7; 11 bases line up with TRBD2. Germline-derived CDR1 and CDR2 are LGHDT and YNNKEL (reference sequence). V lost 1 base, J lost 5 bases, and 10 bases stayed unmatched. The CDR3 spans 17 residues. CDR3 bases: TGTGCCAGCAGCCAAGGGGGAACTAGCGGGAGTAACAACGAGCAGTACTTC. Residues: CASSQGGTSGSNNEQYF.

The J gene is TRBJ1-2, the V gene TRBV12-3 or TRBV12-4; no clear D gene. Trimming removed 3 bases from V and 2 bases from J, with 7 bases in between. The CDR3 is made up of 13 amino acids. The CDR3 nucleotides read TGTGCCAGCAGTTTGGATGGAAACTATGGCTACACCTTC. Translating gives CASSLDGNYGYTF.

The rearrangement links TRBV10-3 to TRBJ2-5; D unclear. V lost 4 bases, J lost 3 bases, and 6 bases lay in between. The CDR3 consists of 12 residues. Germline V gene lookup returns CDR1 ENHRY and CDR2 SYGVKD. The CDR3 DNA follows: TGTGCCATCAGTGGGGTCGAAGAGACCCAGTACTTC. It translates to CAISGVEETQYF.

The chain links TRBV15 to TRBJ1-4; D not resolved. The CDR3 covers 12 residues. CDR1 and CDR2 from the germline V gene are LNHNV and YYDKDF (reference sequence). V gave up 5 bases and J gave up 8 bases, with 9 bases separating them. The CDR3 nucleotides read TGTGCCACCAGCTTGGTACAGGAAAAACTGTTTTTT. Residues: CATSLVQEKLFF.

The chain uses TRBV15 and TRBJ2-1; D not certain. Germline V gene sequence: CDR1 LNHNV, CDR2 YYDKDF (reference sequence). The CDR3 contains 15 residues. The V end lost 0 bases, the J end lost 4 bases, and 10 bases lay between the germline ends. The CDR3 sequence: CATSRERQAYNEQFF. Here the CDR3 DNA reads TGTGCCACCAGCAGAGAACGGCAGGCGTACAATGAGCAGTTCTTC.

In DNA, the CDR3 is TGTGCCAGCGGGCGGGGAGACTATGGCTACACCTTC. Its translation is CASGRGDYGYTF. The chain recombines TRBV5-5 with TRBJ1-2; no reliable D call. Germline-derived CDR1 and CDR2 are SGHKS and YYEKEE (reference sequence). V lost 7 bases and J lost 3, with 10 bases in between. CDR3 size: 12 residues. The full variable domain, completed using reference TRBV5-5 and TRBJ1-2, is DAGVTQSPTHLIKTRGQQVTLRCSPISGHKSVSWYQQVLGQGPQFIFQYYEKEERGRGNFPDRFSARQFPNYSSELNVNALLLGDSALYLCASGRGDYGYTFGSGTRLTVV.

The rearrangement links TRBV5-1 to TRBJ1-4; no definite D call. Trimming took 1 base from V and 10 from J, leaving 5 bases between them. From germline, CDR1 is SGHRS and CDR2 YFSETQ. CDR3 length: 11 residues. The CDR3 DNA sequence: TGCGCCAGCAGCTTGTTGGGAAAACTGTTTTTT. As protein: CASSLLGKLFF.

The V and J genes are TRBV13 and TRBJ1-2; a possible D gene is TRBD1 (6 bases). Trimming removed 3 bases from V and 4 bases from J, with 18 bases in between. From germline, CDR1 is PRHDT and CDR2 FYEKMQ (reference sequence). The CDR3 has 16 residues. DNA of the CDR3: TGTGCCAGCAGCTTGGGCCCACAGGGAGAAAGCTATGGCTACACCTTC. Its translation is CASSLGPQGESYGYTF.

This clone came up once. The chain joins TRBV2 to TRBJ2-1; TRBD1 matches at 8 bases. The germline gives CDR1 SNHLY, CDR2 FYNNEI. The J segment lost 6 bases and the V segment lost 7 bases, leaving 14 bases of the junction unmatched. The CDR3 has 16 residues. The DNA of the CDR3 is TGTGCCAGCACCCAATTAGGACAGGGAAAAATCAATGAGCAGTTCTTC. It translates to CASTQLGQGKINEQFF.

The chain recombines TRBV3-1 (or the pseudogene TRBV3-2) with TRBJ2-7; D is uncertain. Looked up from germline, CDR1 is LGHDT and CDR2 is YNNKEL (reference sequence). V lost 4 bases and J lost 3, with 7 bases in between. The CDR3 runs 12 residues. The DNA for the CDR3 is TGTGCCAGCAGCCGGCTGGACTACGAGCAGTACTTC. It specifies CASSRLDYEQYF.

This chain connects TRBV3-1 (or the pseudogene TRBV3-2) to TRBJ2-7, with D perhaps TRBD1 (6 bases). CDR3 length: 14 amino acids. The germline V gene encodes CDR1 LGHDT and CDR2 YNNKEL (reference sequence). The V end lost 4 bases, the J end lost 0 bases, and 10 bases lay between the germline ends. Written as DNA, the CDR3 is TGTGCCAGCAGCCTTGACAGGTTCTCCTACGAGCAGTACTTC. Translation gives CASSLDRFSYEQYF.

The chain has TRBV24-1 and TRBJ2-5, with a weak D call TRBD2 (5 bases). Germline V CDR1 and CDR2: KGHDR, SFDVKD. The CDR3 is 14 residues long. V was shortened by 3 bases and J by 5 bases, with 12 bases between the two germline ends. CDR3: CATSDRVASETQYF. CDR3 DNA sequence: TGTGCCACCAGTGATAGAGTAGCGAGCGAGACCCAGTACTTC.

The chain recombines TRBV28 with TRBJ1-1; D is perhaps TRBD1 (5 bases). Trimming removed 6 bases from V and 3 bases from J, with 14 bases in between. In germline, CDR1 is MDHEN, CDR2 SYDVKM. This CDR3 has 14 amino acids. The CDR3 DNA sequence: TGTGCCAGCAGCCCCCCCCAGGGCTACACTGAAGCTTTCTTT. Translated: CASSPPQGYTEAFF. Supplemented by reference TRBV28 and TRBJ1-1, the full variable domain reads DVKVTQSSRYLVKRTGEKVFLECVQDMDHENMFWYRQDPGLGLRLIYFSYDVKMKEKGDIPEGYSVSREKKERFSLILESASTNQTSMYLCASSPPQGYTEAFFGQGTRLTVV.

The CDR3 sequence: CASSLESGSDTEAFF. In nucleotides, the CDR3 is TGTGCCAGCAGCTTAGAGTCGGGGAGTGACACTGAAGCTTTCTTT. This chain connects TRBV7-2 to TRBJ1-1, with D unclear. Germline assignment: CDR1 SGHTA and CDR2 FQGNSA. The CDR3 length is 15 residues. V was trimmed by 1 base and J by 3 bases, leaving 12 bases between them.

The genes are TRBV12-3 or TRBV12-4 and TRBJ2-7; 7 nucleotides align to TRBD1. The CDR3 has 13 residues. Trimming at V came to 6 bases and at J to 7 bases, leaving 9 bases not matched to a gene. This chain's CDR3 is CASRRTGQLEQYF. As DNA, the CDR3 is TGTGCCAGCAGGCGAACGGGACAGTTGGAGCAGTACTTC.

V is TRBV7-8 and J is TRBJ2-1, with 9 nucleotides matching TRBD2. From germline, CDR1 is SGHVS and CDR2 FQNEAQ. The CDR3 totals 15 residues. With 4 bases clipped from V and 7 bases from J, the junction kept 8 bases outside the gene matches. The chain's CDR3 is CASSSEAGGRNEQFF. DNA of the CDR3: TGTGCCAGCAGCTCCGAAGCGGGAGGACGTAATGAGCAGTTCTTC.

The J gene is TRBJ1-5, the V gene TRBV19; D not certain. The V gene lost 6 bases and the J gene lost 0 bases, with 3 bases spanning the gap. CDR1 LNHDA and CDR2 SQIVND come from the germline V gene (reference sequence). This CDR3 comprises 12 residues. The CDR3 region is CASRGSNQPQHF. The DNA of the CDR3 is TGTGCCAGTAGAGGTAGCAATCAGCCCCAGCATTTT.

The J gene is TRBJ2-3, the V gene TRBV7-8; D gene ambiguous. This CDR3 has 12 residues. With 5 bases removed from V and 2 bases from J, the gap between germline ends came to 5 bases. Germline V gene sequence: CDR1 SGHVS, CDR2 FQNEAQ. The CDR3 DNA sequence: TGTGCCAGCAGCCGATCCACAGATACGCAGTATTTT. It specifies CASSRSTDTQYF.

CDR3 DNA sequence: TGCGCCAGCAGCCAAGAAAGGTTTCTTTACAATGAGCAGTTCTTC. Translation gives CASSQERFLYNEQFF. The chain is built from TRBV4-3 and TRBJ2-1, with D unclear. Per the germline V gene, CDR1 is LGHNA and CDR2 is YSLEER. V gave up 0 bases and J gave up 4 bases, with 10 bases separating them. This CDR3 has 15 residues.

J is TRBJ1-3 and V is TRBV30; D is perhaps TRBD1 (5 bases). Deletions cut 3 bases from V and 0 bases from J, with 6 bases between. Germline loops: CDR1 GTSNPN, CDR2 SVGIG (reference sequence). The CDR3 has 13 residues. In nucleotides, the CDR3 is TGTGCCTGGAGGGGGCACTCTGGAAACACCATATATTTT. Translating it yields CAWRGHSGNTIYF. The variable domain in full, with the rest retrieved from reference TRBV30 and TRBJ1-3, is SQTIHQWPATLVQPVGSPLSLECTVEGTSNPNLYWYRQAAGRGLQLLFYSVGIGQISSEVPQNLSASRPQDRQFILSSKKLLLSDSGFYLCAWRGHSGNTIYFGEGSWLTVV.

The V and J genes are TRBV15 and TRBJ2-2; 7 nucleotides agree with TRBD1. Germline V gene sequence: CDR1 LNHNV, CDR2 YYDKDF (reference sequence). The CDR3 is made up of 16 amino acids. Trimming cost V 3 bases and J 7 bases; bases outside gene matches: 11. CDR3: CATSRARQGTFGELFF. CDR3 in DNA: TGTGCCACCAGCAGGGCCCGACAGGGAACGTTCGGGGAGCTGTTTTTT.

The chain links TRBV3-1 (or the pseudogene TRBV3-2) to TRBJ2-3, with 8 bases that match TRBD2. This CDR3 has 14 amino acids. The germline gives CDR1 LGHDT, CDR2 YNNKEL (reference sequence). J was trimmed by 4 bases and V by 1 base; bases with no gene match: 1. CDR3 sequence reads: CASSQVSGADTQYF. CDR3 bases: TGTGCCAGCAGCCAAGTTAGCGGGGCAGATACGCAGTATTTT.

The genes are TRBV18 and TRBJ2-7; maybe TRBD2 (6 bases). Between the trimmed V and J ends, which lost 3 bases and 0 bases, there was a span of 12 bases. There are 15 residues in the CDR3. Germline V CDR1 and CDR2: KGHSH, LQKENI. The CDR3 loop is CASSPVAGSSYEQYF. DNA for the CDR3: TGTGCCAGCTCACCGGTCGCGGGGAGCTCCTACGAGCAGTACTTC.

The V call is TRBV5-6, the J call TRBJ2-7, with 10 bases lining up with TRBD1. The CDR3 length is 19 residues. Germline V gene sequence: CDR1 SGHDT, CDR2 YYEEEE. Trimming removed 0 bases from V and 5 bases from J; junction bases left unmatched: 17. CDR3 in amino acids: CASSLAFLWRDRGRNEQYF. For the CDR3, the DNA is TGTGCCAGCAGCTTGGCCTTCCTTTGGCGGGACAGGGGACGGAACGAGCAGTACTTC. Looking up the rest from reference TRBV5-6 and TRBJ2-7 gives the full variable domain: DAGVTQSPTHLIKTRGQQVTLRCSPKSGHDTVSWYQQALGQGPQFIFQYYEEEERQRGNFPDRFSGHQFPNYSSELNVNALLLGDSALYLCASSLAFLWRDRGRNEQYFGPGTRLTVT.

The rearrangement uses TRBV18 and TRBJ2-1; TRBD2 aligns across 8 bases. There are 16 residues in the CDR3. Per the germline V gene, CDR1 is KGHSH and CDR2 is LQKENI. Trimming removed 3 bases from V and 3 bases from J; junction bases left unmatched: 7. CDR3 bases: TGTGCCAGCTCACCGCCAACTAGCGGTCTCTACAATGAGCAGTTCTTC. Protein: CASSPPTSGLYNEQFF.

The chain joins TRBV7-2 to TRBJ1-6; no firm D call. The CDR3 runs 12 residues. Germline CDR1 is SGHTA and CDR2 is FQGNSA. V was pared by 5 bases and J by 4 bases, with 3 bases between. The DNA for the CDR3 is TGTGCCAGCAGCGCGTATAATTCACCCCTCCACTTT. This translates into CASSAYNSPLHF. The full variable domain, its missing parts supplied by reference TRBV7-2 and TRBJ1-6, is GAGVSQSPSNKVTEKGKDVELRCDPISGHTALYWYRQSLGQGLEFLIYFQGNSAPDKSGLPSDRFSAERTGGSVSTLTIQRTQQEDSAVYLCASSAYNSPLHFGNGTRLTVT.

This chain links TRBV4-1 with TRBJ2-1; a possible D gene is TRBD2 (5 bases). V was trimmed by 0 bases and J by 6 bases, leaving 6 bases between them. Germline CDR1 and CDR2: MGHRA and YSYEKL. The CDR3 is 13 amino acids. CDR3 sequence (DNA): TGCGCCAGCAGCCAAGATGGAGGCAATGAGCAGTTCTTC. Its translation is CASSQDGGNEQFF.